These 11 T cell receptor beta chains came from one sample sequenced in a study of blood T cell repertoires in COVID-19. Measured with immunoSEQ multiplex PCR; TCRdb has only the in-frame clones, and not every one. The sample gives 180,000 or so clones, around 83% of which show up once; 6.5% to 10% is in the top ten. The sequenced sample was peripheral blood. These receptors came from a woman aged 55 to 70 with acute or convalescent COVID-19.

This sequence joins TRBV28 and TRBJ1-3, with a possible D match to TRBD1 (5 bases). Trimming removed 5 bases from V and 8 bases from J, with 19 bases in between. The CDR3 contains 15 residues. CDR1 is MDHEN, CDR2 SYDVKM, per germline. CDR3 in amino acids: CASSLRLGGWDTIYF. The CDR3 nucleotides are TGTGCCAGCAGTCTCCGGTTGGGGGGTTGGGACACCATATATTTT.

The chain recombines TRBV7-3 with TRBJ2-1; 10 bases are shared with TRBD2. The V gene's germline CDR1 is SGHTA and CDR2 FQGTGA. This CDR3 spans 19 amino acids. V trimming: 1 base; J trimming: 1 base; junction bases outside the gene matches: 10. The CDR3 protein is CASSLIPGLAVVSYNEQFF. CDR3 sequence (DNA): TGTGCCAGCAGCTTAATACCCGGACTAGCGGTTGTTTCCTACAATGAGCAGTTCTTC. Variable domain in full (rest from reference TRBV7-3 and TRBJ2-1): GAGVSQTPSNKVTEKGKYVELRCDPISGHTALYWYRQSLGQGPEFLIYFQGTGAADDSGLPNDRFFAVRPEGSVSTLKIQRTERGDSAVYLCASSLIPGLAVVSYNEQFFGPGTRLTVL.

The CDR3 nucleotides read TGTGCCAGCAGTAGACTAGATTACAATGAGCAGTTCTTC. Amino acids: CASSRLDYNEQFF. The V and J genes are TRBV2 and TRBJ2-1; tentatively, D is TRBD2 (6 bases). CDR1 is SNHLY and CDR2 is FYNNEI in the germline V gene. The CDR3 has 13 residues. V shed 5 bases and J shed 4 bases, with 9 bases lying between them.

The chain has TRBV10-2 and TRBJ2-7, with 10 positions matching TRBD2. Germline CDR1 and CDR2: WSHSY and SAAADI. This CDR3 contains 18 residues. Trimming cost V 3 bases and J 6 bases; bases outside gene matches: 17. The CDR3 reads CASSDGGQGALAGAEQYV. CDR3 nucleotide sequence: TGCGCCAGCAGTGATGGGGGCCAGGGGGCGCTAGCGGGGGCCGAGCAGTACGTC.

CDR3 DNA: TGTGCCAGCAGCTTAGCGCCGGGCAATGAGCAGTTCTTC. Translated, it gives CASSLAPGNEQFF. The rearrangement joins TRBV7-6 to TRBJ2-1; no clear D gene. Germline CDR1 reads SGHVS; CDR2 reads FNYEAQ. The CDR3 runs to 13 residues. V dropped 0 bases and J dropped 6 bases, with 6 bases sitting between them.

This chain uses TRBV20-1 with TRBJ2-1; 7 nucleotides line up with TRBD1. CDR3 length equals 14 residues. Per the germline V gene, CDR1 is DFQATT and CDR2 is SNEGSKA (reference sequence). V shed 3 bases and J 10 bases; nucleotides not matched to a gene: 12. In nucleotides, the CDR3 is TGCAGTGCTAGTTTGGGGCAGGGGGTAAGGGAGCAGTTCTTC. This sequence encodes CSASLGQGVREQFF.

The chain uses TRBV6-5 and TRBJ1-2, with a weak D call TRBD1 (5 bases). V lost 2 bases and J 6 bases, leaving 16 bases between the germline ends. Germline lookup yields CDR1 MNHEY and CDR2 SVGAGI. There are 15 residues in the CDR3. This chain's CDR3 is CASSYSGDRSNGYTF. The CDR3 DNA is TGTGCCAGCAGTTACAGCGGGGACCGGAGTAATGGCTACACCTTC.

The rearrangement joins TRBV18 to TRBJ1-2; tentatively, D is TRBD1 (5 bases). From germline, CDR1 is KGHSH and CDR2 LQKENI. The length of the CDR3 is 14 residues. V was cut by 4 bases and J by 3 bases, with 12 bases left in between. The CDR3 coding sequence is TGTGCCAGCTCACGCAAAACAGGAGACTATGGCTACACCTTC. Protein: CASSRKTGDYGYTF.

The CDR3 reads CASNLEAGTGELFF. The CDR3, as DNA: TGTGCCAGCAACCTTGAAGCAGGCACCGGGGAGCTGTTTTTT. The chain recombines TRBV6-5 with TRBJ2-2; D is ambiguous. The germline CDR1 and CDR2 sequences are MNHEY and SVGAGI. The germline V and J ends were trimmed by 7 bases and 4 bases, with 13 bases remaining between them. The CDR3 has 14 residues.

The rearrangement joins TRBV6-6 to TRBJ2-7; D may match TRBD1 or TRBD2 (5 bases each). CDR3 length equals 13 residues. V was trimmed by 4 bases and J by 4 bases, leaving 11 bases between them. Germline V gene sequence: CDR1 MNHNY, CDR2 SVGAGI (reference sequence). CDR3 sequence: CASSFSGQYEQYV. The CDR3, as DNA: TGTGCCAGCAGTTTCTCGGGGCAGTACGAGCAGTACGTC.

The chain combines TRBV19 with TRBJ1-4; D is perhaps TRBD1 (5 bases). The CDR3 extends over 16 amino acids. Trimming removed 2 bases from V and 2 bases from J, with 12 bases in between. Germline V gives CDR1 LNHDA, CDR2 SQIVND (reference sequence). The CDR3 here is CASSIQGWGTNEKLFF. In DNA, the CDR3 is TGTGCCAGTAGTATACAGGGATGGGGCACTAATGAAAAACTGTTTTTT.